These 23 T cell receptor beta chains were all obtained from the same sample, sequenced in a study of blood T cell repertoires in COVID-19. The assay was immunoSEQ multiplex PCR, and TCRdb's table has in-frame clones only and misses some. The top ten hold 4.1% of the sample, which has 100,000 or so clones, around 81% seen once. The material sequenced was peripheral blood. These receptors all come from a man aged 55 to 70 with acute or convalescent COVID-19.

The chain combines TRBV5-4 with TRBJ1-2, with 9 bases fitting TRBD1. With 4 bases clipped from V and 7 bases from J, the junction kept 2 bases outside the gene matches. CDR1 and CDR2 from the germline V gene are SGHNT and YYREEE (reference sequence). This CDR3 comprises 12 residues. CDR3 nucleotides: TGTGCCAGCAGCAGGGACAGGGCTGGCTACACCTTC. Translating gives CASSRDRAGYTF.

The gene calls are TRBV5-1 and TRBJ2-1; TRBD1 agrees at 8 bases. From germline, CDR1 is SGHRS and CDR2 YFSETQ. The CDR3 loop spans 14 amino acids. V trimming: 9 bases; J trimming: 8 bases; junction bases outside the gene matches: 13. The CDR3 is CATYLGTGRDEQFF. DNA for the CDR3: TGCGCCACCTACCTAGGGACAGGCCGCGATGAGCAGTTCTTC.

The genes are TRBV19 and TRBJ2-1; 7 bases are shared with TRBD2. J gave up 0 bases and V 5 bases, and 4 bases lay outside the gene matches. Germline CDR1 reads LNHDA; CDR2 reads SQIVND (reference sequence). This CDR3 contains 15 residues. This CDR3 reads CASSRAGVSYNEQFF. The DNA of the CDR3 is TGTGCCAGTAGTCGCGCGGGAGTCTCCTACAATGAGCAGTTCTTC.

On this clone itself: The DNA is left out, because the CDR3 cannot be placed on it with certainty; the CDR3 is given as TCRdb lists it. The chain has TRBV9 and TRBJ2-1; the listed D gene, TRBD2, was not tested against the DNA. Both ends counted, the CDR3 spans 15 residues. Per germline, CDR1 SGDLS and CDR2 YYNGEE. CDR3 amino acids: CASSTSGSSYNEQFF.

The chain uses TRBV5-1 and TRBJ1-3; TRBD1 might be the D (5 bases). From germline, CDR1 is SGHRS and CDR2 YFSETQ. Trimming stripped 3 bases from V and 2 bases from J, with 12 bases between. The CDR3 spans 15 residues. DNA of the CDR3: TGCGCCAGCAGCTCGGCCATGGGGCCTGGAAACACCATATATTTT. Translated: CASSSAMGPGNTIYF.

The V gene is TRBV28, the J gene TRBJ1-6; 11 bases are shared with TRBD1. V lost 6 bases to trimming and J lost 13 bases; unmatched junction nucleotides: 8. CDR1 MDHEN and CDR2 SYDVKM come from the germline V gene. The CDR3 runs 14 residues. The DNA for the CDR3 is TGTGCCAGCAGCCTCGGGACAGGGGGAAACCCCCTCCACTTT. Protein: CASSLGTGGNPLHF.

The chain carries TRBV19 and TRBJ1-4, with D maybe TRBD1 (5 bases). The CDR3 is 12 amino acids. The germline V gene has CDR1 LNHDA and CDR2 SQIVND (reference sequence). V gave up 2 bases and J gave up 8 bases, with 6 bases separating them. The CDR3 reads CASSIKGEKLFF. DNA of the CDR3: TGTGCCAGTAGTATAAAGGGGGAAAAACTGTTTTTT.

The genes are TRBV3-1 (or the pseudogene TRBV3-2) and TRBJ1-1; 10 bases agree with TRBD1. This CDR3 is 15 amino acids long. Trimming cost V 4 bases and J 7 bases; bases outside gene matches: 9. Germline-derived CDR1 and CDR2 are LGHDT and YNNKEL (reference sequence). DNA of the CDR3: TGTGCCAGCAGCCTCACCGGGACAGGGGTGGATGAAGCTTTCTTT. Encoded protein: CASSLTGTGVDEAFF.

This chain joins TRBV19 and TRBJ2-1, with TRBD2 matching 10 bases. The CDR3 runs 15 residues. Germline-derived CDR1 and CDR2 are LNHDA and SQIVND (reference sequence). Losses at the gene ends were 4 bases for V and 4 bases for J; bases not matched to a gene: 4. CDR3 coding DNA: TGTGCCAGTAGTACCACTAGCGGGGATTACAATGAGCAGTTCTTC. Its translation: CASSTTSGDYNEQFF.

The chain recombines TRBV5-5 with TRBJ2-5, with 11 bases aligning to TRBD1. The junction had 6 bases not matched to a gene; V was cut back by 3 bases and J by 2 bases. The CDR3 runs 16 residues. Per germline, CDR1 SGHKS and CDR2 YYEKEE (reference sequence). The CDR3 region has the DNA TGTGCCAGCAGCTGGTCCGGGACAGGGGGACAAGAGACCCAGTACTTC. Protein product: CASSWSGTGGQETQYF.

CDR3 in amino acids: CATSGGGTGTNQPQHF. CDR3 DNA: TGTGCCACCAGTGGCGGGGGGACAGGGACTAATCAGCCCCAGCATTTT. The chain employs TRBV24-1 and TRBJ1-5, with 9 bases aligning to TRBD1. This CDR3 region has 16 residues. The germline V gene has CDR1 KGHDR and CDR2 SFDVKD. V lost 5 bases, J lost 4 bases, and 8 bases stayed unmatched.

The chain employs TRBV27 and TRBJ1-1; a possible D gene is TRBD1 (5 bases). The V gene's germline CDR1 is MNHEY and CDR2 SMNVEV (reference sequence). Trimming took off 3 bases at V and 3 bases at J, with 23 bases between the two ends. The CDR3 runs to 18 residues. The CDR3 DNA reads TGTGCCAGCAGTTTTCGTACCCCTGGCGGGACGGCCCACACTGAAGCTTTCTTT. It yields the protein CASSFRTPGGTAHTEAFF.

The rearrangement joins TRBV6-5 to TRBJ1-5, with TRBD1 as a possible D gene (5 bases). Germline V gives CDR1 MNHEY, CDR2 SVGAGI. Trimming pared 6 bases from V and 0 bases from J, leaving 12 bases between. The CDR3 length is 15 residues. This CDR3 is CASRPGQYSNQPQHF. The DNA for the CDR3 is TGTGCCAGCAGACCAGGACAATATAGCAATCAGCCCCAGCATTTT.

V is TRBV27 and J is TRBJ1-2; weak D call: TRBD1 (5 bases). This CDR3 has 15 residues. Germline-derived CDR1 and CDR2 are MNHEY and SMNVEV (reference sequence). The germline V and J ends were trimmed by 4 bases and 8 bases, with 20 bases remaining between them. CDR3 sequence: CASSSQGAILGGYTF. The CDR3 DNA reads TGTGCCAGCAGTTCCCAAGGGGCCATCCTTGGGGGCTACACCTTC.

This sequence joins TRBV5-1 and TRBJ2-1; D not resolved. Germline V gene sequence: CDR1 SGHRS, CDR2 YFSETQ. Trimming took off 5 bases at V and 8 bases at J, with 8 bases between the two ends. There are 11 residues in the CDR3. Here the CDR3 reads CASREQDEQFF. CDR3 bases: TGCGCCAGCAGAGAGCAGGATGAGCAGTTCTTC.

The rearrangement joins TRBV5-4 to TRBJ1-3; maybe TRBD1 (5 bases). V was trimmed by 1 base and J by 2 bases, leaving 10 bases between them. Germline CDR1 and CDR2: SGHNT and YYREEE (reference sequence). The length of the CDR3 is 15 residues. CDR3: CASSLQGMAGNTIYF. In DNA form, the CDR3 reads TGTGCCAGCAGCTTGCAGGGTATGGCTGGAAACACCATATATTTT. Drawing the rest from reference TRBV5-4 and TRBJ1-3, the complete variable domain is ETGVTQSPTHLIKTRGQQVTLRCSSQSGHNTVSWYQQALGQGPQFIFQYYREEENGRGNFPPRFSGLQFPNYSSELNVNALELDDSALYLCASSLQGMAGNTIYFGEGSWLTVV.

The V call is TRBV5-8, the J call TRBJ1-6; no clear D gene. Germline values: CDR1 SGHTS, CDR2 YDEGEE. Deletions cut 2 bases from V and 10 bases from J, with 13 bases between. The CDR3 loop spans 14 amino acids. Here the CDR3 reads CASSLNSSPSPLHF. The CDR3 region has the DNA TGTGCCAGCAGCTTAAACAGTTCACCCTCACCCCTCCACTTT.

This clone was counted between two and nine times. This chain links TRBV27 with TRBJ1-3; 10 positions match TRBD1. Germline CDR1 is MNHEY and CDR2 is SMNVEV (reference sequence). V was pared by 6 bases and J by 4 bases, with 9 bases of the junction left unmatched. CDR3 length: 16 amino acids. CDR3 loop: CASSPGQGSRGNTIYF. The CDR3 DNA reads as TGTGCCAGCAGCCCGGGACAGGGGTCAAGAGGAAACACCATATATTTT.

V is TRBV28 and J is TRBJ1-2; 7 bases map to TRBD1. The V gene end was trimmed by 5 bases and the J gene end by 0 bases; junction bases not matched to a gene: 6. Germline assignment: CDR1 MDHEN and CDR2 SYDVKM. The CDR3 totals 15 residues. The CDR3 here is CASSTGQQANYGYTF. The CDR3 coding sequence is TGTGCCAGCAGTACGGGACAGCAAGCTAACTATGGCTACACCTTC.

The chain is built from TRBV3-1 (or the pseudogene TRBV3-2) and TRBJ2-3; D unresolved. Germline CDR1 is LGHDT and CDR2 is YNNKEL (reference sequence). The CDR3 length is 15 residues. Trimming shortened V by 5 bases and J by 6 bases, and 18 bases separated the two germline ends. The CDR3, as DNA: TGTGCCAGCAGCACAGAGCAGCTGGGTCCTGATACGCAGTATTTT. It translates to CASSTEQLGPDTQYF.

V usage is TRBV10-2 and J usage is TRBJ2-1, with D perhaps TRBD2 (6 bases). This CDR3 is 13 amino acids long. From germline, CDR1 is WSHSY and CDR2 SAAADI. Trimming removed 7 bases from V and 8 bases from J, with 15 bases in between. CDR3: CASNNLGGDEQFF. DNA of the CDR3: TGCGCCAGCAATAATTTGGGAGGAGATGAGCAGTTCTTC.

The chain carries TRBV12-3 or TRBV12-4 and TRBJ2-1; D possibly corresponds to TRBD1 (5 bases). The germline V and J ends were trimmed by 4 bases and 9 bases, with 13 bases remaining between them. This CDR3 contains 13 residues. CDR3 residues: CASSSRIQGEQFF. The CDR3, as DNA: TGTGCCAGCAGTTCCAGAATTCAGGGTGAGCAGTTCTTC.

This clone was observed a few times. The J gene is TRBJ1-4, the V gene TRBV5-6, with D possibly matching TRBD1 (6 bases). Trimming shortened V by 1 base and J by 6 bases, and 10 bases separated the two germline ends. CDR1 is SGHDT and CDR2 is YYEEEE in the germline V gene. The CDR3 length is 14 residues. The CDR3 region is CASSLRAGDEKLFF. CDR3 nucleotide sequence: TGTGCCAGCAGCTTGAGGGCAGGGGATGAAAAACTGTTTTTT.